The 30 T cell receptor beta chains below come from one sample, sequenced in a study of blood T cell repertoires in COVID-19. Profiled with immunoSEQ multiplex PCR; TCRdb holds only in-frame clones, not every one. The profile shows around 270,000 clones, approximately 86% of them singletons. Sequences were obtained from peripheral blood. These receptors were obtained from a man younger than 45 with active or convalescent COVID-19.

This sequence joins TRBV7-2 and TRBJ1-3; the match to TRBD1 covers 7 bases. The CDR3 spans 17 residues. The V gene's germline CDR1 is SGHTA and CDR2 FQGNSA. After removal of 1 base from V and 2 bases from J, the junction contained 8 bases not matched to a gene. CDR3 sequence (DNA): TGTGCCAGCAGCTTAGGGGGGAGGACAGGCCCTGGAAACACCATATATTTT. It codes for CASSLGGRTGPGNTIYF.

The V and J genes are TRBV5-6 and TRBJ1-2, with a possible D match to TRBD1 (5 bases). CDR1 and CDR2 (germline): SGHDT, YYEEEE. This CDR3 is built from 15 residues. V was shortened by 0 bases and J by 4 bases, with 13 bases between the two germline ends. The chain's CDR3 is CASSLASTGGYGYTF. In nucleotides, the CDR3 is TGTGCCAGCAGCTTGGCGTCAACCGGGGGCTATGGCTACACCTTC.

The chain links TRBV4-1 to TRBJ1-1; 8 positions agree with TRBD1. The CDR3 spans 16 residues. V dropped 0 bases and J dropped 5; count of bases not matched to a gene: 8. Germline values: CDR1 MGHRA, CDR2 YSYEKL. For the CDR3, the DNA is TGCGCCAGCAGCCAAGATCCGGGACAGGTATGGACTGAAGCTTTCTTT. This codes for CASSQDPGQVWTEAFF.

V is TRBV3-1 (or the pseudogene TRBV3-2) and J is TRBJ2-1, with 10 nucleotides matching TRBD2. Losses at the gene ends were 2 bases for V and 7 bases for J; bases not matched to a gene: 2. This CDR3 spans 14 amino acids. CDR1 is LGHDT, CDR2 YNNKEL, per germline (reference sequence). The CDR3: CASSQRAGGNEQFF. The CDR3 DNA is TGTGCCAGCAGCCAAAGAGCGGGAGGGAATGAGCAGTTCTTC.

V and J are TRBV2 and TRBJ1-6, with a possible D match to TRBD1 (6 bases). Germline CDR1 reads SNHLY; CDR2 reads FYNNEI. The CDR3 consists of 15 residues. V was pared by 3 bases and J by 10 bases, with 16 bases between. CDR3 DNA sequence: TGTGCCAGCAGTGATGAACAGGGCGGCCGCTCACCCCTCCACTTT. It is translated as CASSDEQGGRSPLHF.

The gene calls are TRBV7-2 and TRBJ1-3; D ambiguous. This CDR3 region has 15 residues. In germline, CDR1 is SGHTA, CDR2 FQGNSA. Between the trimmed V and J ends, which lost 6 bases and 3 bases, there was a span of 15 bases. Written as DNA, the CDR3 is TGTGCCAGCAGTCTACCCGGGTGGAGTGGAAACACCATATATTTT. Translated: CASSLPGWSGNTIYF.

This chain's CDR3 is CASSPPTQDTQYF. The CDR3 DNA is TGTGCCAGCTCACCCCCCACCCAGGATACGCAGTATTTT. This sequence joins TRBV18 and TRBJ2-3, with unresolved D. Germline CDR1 reads KGHSH; CDR2 reads LQKENI. CDR3 length: 13 amino acids. V gave up 3 bases and J gave up 6 bases, with 10 bases separating them.

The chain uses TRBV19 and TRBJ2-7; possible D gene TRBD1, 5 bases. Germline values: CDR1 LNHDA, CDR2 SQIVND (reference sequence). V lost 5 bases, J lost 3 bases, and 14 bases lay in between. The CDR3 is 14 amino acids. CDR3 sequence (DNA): TGTGCCAGTAGTTTGACAGAAGAAATCTACGAGCAGTACTTC. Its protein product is CASSLTEEIYEQYF. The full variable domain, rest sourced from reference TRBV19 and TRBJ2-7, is DGGITQSPKYLFRKEGQNVTLSCEQNLNHDAMYWYRQDPGQGLRLIYYSQIVNDFQKGDIAEGYSVSREKKESFPLTVTSAQKNPTAFYLCASSLTEEIYEQYFGPGTRLTVT.

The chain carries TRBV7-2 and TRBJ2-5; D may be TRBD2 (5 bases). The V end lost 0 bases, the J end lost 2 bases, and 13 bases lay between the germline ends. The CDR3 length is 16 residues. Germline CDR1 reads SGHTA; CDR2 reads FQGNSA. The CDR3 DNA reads TGTGCCAGCAGCTTAGCGGTAATGGGAGCGCAAGAGACCCAGTACTTC. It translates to CASSLAVMGAQETQYF.

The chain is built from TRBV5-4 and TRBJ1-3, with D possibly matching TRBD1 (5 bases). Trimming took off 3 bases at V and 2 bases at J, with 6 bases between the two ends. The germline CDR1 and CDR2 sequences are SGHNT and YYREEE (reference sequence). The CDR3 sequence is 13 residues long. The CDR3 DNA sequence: TGTGCCAGCAGCTGGGGGGCTGGAAACACCATATATTTT. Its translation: CASSWGAGNTIYF.

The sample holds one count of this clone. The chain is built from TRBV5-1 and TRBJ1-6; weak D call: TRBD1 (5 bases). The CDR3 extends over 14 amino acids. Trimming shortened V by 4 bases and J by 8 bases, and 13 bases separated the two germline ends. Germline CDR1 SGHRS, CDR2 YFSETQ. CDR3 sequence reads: CASSPNPGDSPLHF. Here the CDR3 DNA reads TGCGCCAGCAGCCCGAACCCGGGGGATTCACCCCTCCACTTT. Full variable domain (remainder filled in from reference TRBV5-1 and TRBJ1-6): KAGVTQTPRYLIKTRGQQVTLSCSPISGHRSVSWYQQTPGQGLQFLFEYFSETQRNKGNFPGRFSGRQFSNSRSEMNVSTLELGDSALYLCASSPNPGDSPLHFGNGTRLTVT.

CDR3 nucleotides: TGTGCCAGCACCGGAGGGGGGGAGGATGGCTACACCTTC. Residues: CASTGGGEDGYTF. The chain recombines TRBV9 with TRBJ1-2; TRBD1 might be the D (6 bases). The CDR3 has 13 residues. CDR1 is SGDLS, CDR2 YYNGEE, per germline. Trimming stripped 6 bases from V and 6 bases from J, with 15 bases between.

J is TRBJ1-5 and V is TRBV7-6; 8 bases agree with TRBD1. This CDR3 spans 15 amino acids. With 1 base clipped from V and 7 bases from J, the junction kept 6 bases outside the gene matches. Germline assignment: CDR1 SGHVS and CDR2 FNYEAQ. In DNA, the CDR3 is TGTGCCAGCAGCTTAGGGACAGGGCAAATACAGCCCCAGCATTTT. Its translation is CASSLGTGQIQPQHF.

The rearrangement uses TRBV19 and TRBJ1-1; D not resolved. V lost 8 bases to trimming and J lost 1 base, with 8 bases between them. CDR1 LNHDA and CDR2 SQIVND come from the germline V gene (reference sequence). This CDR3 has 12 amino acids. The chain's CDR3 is CASAEGNTEAFF. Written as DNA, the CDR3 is TGTGCCAGTGCCGAGGGGAACACTGAAGCTTTCTTT.

CDR3 DNA: TGTGCCAGCAGCGGACCGCAGGGGCCTAATTCACCCCTCCACTTT. Encoded protein: CASSGPQGPNSPLHF. The gene calls are TRBV9 and TRBJ1-6; perhaps TRBD1 as D (6 bases). Germline V gives CDR1 SGDLS, CDR2 YYNGEE. Trimming shortened V by 3 bases and J by 6 bases, and 13 bases separated the two germline ends. This CDR3 spans 15 amino acids.

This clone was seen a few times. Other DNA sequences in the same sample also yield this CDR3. CDR3 DNA: TGTGCCAGCAGTTCCGCAGGGGGTCAGCCCCAGCATTTT. Amino acid sequence: CASSSAGGQPQHF. The chain links TRBV27 to TRBJ1-5; the match to TRBD1 covers 7 bases. The germline CDR1 and CDR2 sequences are MNHEY and SMNVEV (reference sequence). CDR3 size: 13 residues. The trim removed 4 bases at V and 6 bases at J, leaving 3 bases unmatched.

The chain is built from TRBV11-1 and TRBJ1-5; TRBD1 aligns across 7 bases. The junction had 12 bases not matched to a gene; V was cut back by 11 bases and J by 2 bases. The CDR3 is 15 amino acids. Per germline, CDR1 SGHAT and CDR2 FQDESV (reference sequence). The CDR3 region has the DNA TGTGCCTGGGAGGGGGCGGGGGGGGGCAATCAGCCCCAGCATTTT. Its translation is CAWEGAGGGNQPQHF.

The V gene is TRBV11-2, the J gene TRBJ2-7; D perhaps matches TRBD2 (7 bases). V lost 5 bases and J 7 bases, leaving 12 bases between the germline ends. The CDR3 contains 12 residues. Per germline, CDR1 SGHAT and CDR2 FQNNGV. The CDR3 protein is CASSRGGEEQYF. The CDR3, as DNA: TGTGCCAGCAGCCGAGGGGGGGAAGAGCAGTACTTC.

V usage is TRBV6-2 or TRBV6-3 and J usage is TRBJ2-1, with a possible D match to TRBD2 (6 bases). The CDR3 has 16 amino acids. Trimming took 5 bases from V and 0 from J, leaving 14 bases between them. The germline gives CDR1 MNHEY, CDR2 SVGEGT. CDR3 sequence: CASSGISRGSYNEQFF. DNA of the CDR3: TGTGCCAGCAGTGGGATTTCGCGGGGCTCCTACAATGAGCAGTTCTTC.

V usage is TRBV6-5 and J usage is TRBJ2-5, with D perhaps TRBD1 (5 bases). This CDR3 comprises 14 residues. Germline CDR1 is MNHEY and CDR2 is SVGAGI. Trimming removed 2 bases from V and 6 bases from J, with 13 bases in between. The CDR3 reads CASSYATGKKTQYF. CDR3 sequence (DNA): TGTGCCAGCAGTTACGCAACAGGTAAAAAGACCCAGTACTTC.

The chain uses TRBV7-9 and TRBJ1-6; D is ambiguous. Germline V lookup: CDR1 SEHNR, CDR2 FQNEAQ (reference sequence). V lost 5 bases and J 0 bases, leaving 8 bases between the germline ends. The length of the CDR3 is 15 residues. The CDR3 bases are TGTGCCAGCAGCCCCGGACTCTCCTATAATTCACCCCTCCACTTT. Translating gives CASSPGLSYNSPLHF.

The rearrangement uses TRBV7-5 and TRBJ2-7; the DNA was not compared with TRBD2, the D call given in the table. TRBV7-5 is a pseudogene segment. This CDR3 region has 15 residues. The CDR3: CARSPGLARSYEQYF. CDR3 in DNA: TGTGCCAGAAGCCCCGGACTAGCGAGATCCTACGAGCAGTACTTC.

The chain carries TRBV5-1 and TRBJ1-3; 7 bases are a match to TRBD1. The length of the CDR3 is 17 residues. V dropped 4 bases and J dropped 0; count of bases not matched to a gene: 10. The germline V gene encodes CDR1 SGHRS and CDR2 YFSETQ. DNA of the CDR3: TGCGCCAGCAGCCTCTGGACAGGCGTCAACTCTGGAAACACCATATATTTT. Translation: CASSLWTGVNSGNTIYF. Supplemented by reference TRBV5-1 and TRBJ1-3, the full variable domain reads KAGVTQTPRYLIKTRGQQVTLSCSPISGHRSVSWYQQTPGQGLQFLFEYFSETQRNKGNFPGRFSGRQFSNSRSEMNVSTLELGDSALYLCASSLWTGVNSGNTIYFGEGSWLTVV.

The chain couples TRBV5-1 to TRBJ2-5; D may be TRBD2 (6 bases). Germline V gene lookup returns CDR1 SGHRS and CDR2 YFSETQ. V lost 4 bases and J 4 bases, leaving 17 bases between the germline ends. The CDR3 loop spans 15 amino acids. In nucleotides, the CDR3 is TGCGCCAGCAGCGTTATTCAGGGTAGCGGAGAGACCCAGTACTTC. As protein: CASSVIQGSGETQYF.

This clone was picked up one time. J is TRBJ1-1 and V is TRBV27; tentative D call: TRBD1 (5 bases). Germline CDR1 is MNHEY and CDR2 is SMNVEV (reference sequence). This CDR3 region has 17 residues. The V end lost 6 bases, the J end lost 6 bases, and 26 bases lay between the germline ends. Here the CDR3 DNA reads TGTGCCAGCAGACCTGTACAATATACGGGGGTTCTTGCTGAAGCTTTCTTT. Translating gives CASRPVQYTGVLAEAFF.

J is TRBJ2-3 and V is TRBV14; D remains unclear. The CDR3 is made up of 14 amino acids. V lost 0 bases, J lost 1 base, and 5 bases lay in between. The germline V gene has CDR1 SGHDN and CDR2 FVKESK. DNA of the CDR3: TGTGCCAGCAGCCAAGATCCCGGCACAGATACGCAGTATTTT. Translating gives CASSQDPGTDTQYF.

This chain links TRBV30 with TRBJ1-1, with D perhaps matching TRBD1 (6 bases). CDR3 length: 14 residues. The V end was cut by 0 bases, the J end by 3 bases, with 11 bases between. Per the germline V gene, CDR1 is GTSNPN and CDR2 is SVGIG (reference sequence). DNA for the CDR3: TGTGCCTGGAGTGTCCAGGGGTTGGACACTGAAGCTTTCTTT. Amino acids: CAWSVQGLDTEAFF.

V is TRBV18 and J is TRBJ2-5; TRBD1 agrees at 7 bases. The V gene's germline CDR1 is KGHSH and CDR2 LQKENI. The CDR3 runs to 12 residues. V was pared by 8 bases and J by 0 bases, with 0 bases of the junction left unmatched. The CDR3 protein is CASGTDQETQYF. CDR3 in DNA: TGTGCCAGCGGGACAGACCAAGAGACCCAGTACTTC.

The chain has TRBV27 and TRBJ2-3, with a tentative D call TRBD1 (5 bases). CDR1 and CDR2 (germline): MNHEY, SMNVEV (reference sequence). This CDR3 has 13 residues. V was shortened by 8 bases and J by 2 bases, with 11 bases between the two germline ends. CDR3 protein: CASLDRFTDTQYF. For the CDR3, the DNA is TGTGCCAGCCTAGACAGATTCACAGATACGCAGTATTTT.

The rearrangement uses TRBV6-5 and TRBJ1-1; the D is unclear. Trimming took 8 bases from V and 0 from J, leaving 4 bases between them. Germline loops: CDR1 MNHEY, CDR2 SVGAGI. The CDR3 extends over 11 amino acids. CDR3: CASVMNTEAFF. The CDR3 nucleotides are TGTGCCAGCGTCATGAACACTGAAGCTTTCTTT.